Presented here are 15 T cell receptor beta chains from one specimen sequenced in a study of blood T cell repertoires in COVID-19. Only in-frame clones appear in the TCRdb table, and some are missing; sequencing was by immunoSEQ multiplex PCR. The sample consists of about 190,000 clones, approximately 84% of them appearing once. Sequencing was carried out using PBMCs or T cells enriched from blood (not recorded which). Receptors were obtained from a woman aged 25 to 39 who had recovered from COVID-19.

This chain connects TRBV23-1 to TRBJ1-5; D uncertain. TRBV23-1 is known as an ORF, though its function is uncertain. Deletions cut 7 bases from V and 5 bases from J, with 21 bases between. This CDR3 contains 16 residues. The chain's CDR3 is CASIPQAGGFDQPQHF. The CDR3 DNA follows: TGCGCCAGCATCCCCCAGGCGGGTGGGTTTGATCAGCCCCAGCATTTT.

The CDR3 region has the DNA TGTGCCAGCAGCGTAGTGGCTAGCGGGGGATACAATGAGCAGTTCTTC. Translation: CASSVVASGGYNEQFF. The chain carries TRBV9 and TRBJ2-1; 10 positions match TRBD2. The ends lost 0 bases at V and 4 bases at J; junction bases unmatched: 4. Per germline, CDR1 SGDLS and CDR2 YYNGEE. The CDR3 has 16 residues.

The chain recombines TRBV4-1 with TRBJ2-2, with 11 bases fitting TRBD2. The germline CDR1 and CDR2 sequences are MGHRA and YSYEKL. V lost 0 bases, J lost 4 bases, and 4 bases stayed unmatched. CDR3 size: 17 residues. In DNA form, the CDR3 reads TGCGCCAGCAGCCAAGATAAACTAGCGGGGGTCACCGGGGAGCTGTTTTTT. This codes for CASSQDKLAGVTGELFF.

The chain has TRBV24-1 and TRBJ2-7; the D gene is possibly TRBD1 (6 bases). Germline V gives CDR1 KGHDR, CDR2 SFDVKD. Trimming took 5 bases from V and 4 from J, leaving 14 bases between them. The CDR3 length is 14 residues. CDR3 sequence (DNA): TGTGCCACCAGTGGGGGGCAACAGGATTACGAGCAGTACTTC. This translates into CATSGGQQDYEQYF.

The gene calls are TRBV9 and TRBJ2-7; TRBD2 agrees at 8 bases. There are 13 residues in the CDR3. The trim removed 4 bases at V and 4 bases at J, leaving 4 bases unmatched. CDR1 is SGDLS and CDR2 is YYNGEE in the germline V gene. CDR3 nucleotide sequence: TGTGCCAGCAGCAACCGCGGGGGGTACGAGCAGTACTTC. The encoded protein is CASSNRGGYEQYF.

The DNA of the CDR3 is TGTGCCAGCAGGACAGGGGCTTTCTATGGCTACACCTTC. Protein: CASRTGAFYGYTF. The V gene is TRBV11-2, the J gene TRBJ1-2; TRBD1 matches at 8 bases. The germline gives CDR1 SGHAT, CDR2 FQNNGV. There are 13 residues in the CDR3. V lost 6 bases, J lost 4 bases, and 4 bases stayed unmatched.

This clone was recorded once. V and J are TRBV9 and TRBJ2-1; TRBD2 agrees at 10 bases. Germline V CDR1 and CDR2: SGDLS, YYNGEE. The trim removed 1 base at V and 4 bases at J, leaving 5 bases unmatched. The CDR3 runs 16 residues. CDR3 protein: CASSVSRTSGYNEQFF. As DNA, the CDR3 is TGTGCCAGCAGCGTATCCAGGACTAGCGGTTACAATGAGCAGTTCTTC.

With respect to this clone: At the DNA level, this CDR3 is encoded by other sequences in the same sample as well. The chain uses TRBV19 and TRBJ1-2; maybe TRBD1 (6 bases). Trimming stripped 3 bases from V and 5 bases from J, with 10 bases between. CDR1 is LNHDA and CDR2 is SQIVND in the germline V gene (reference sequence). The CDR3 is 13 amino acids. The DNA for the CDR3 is TGTGCCAGTAGTATGGGGCAGGGGTATGGCTACACCTTC. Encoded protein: CASSMGQGYGYTF.

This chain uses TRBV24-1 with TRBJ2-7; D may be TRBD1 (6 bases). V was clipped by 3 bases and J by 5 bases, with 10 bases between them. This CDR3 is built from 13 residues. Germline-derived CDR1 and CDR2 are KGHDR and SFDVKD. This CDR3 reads CATSDPTGHEQYF. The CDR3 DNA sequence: TGTGCCACCAGTGATCCGACAGGCCACGAGCAGTACTTC.

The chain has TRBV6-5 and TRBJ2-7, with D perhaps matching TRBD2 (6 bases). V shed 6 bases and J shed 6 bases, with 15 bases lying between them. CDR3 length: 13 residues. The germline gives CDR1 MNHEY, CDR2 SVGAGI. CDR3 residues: CASRQGTLAEQYF. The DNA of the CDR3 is TGTGCCAGCAGGCAAGGGACTCTAGCCGAGCAGTACTTC.

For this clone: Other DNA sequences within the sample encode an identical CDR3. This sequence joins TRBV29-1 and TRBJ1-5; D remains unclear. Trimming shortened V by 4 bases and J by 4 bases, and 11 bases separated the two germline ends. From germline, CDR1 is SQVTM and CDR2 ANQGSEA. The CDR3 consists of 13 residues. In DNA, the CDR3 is TGCAGCGTTGCCGCCGGAGTGAATCAGCCCCAGCATTTT. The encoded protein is CSVAAGVNQPQHF.

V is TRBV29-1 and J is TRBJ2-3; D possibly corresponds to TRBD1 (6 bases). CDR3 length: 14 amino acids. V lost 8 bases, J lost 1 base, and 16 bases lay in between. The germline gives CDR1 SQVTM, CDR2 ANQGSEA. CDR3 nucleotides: TGCAGCACCCGGCTCTGGGGGCGCACAGATACGCAGTATTTT. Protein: CSTRLWGRTDTQYF.

CDR3 sequence: CASTPGQYNEKLFF. CDR3 nucleotides: TGTGCCAGTACCCCGGGACAGTATAATGAAAAACTGTTTTTT. This sequence joins TRBV19 and TRBJ1-4, with 7 bases identical to TRBD1. The CDR3 runs 14 residues. V lost 7 bases, J lost 4 bases, and 6 bases stayed unmatched. Germline CDR1 LNHDA, CDR2 SQIVND (reference sequence).

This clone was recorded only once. The CDR3 sequence: CASSLKQAVGYTF. For the CDR3, the DNA is TGTGCCAGCAGCTTAAAACAGGCGGTTGGCTACACCTTC. The chain uses TRBV11-2 and TRBJ1-2, with a tentative D call TRBD1 (5 bases). Deletions cut 2 bases from V and 7 bases from J, with 11 bases between. The germline CDR1 and CDR2 sequences are SGHAT and FQNNGV. The CDR3 sequence is 13 residues long.

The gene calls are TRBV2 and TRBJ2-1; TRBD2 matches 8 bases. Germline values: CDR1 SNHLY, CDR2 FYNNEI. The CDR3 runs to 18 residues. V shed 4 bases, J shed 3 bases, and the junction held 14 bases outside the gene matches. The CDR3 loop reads CASSATGLAGGSYNEQFF. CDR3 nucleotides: TGTGCCAGCAGTGCAACGGGCCTCGCGGGGGGCAGCTACAATGAGCAGTTCTTC.